Listed here are 5 T cell receptor beta chains from one sample, sequenced in a study of OX40 agonist ivuxolimab in advanced cancers. TCRdb keeps only in-frame clones here, not all; method: immunoSEQ multiplex PCR. The table shows about 27,000 clones, with around 83% occurring only once. The specimen was CD4+ or CD8+ T cells sorted from blood, collected in a trial of the OX40 agonist ivuxolimab. Every receptor here comes from an adult with an advanced solid tumor such as melanoma, head and neck, liver or kidney cancer.

This chain joins TRBV4-1 and TRBJ2-7, with 15 bases that match TRBD2. Per the germline V gene, CDR1 is MGHRA and CDR2 is YSYEKL. Unmatched junction bases numbered 2, after V lost 0 bases and J lost 5 bases. The CDR3 contains 16 residues. CDR3 coding DNA: TGCGCCAGCAGCCAAGATGGGACTAGCGGGAGGAACGAGCAGTACTTC. Translation gives CASSQDGTSGRNEQYF.

The gene calls are TRBV7-9 and TRBJ2-3; TRBD2 agrees at 9 bases. The CDR3 extends over 16 amino acids. CDR1 SEHNR and CDR2 FQNEAQ come from the germline V gene (reference sequence). Trimming took 1 base from V and 5 from J; bases not matched to a gene: 7. Here the CDR3 reads CASSLVAGGLGDTQYF. CDR3 DNA: TGTGCCAGCAGCTTAGTGGCGGGGGGGCTGGGAGATACGCAGTATTTT.

The chain has TRBV7-6 and TRBJ2-7, with D unresolved. The germline V gene encodes CDR1 SGHVS and CDR2 FNYEAQ. Trimming pared 1 base from V and 3 bases from J, leaving 4 bases between. The CDR3 runs to 12 residues. The CDR3 is CASSLDDYEQYF. Written as DNA, the CDR3 is TGTGCCAGCAGCTTAGACGACTACGAGCAGTACTTC.

The rearrangement joins TRBV28 to TRBJ2-7; 7 bases line up with TRBD2. The junction had 10 bases not matched to a gene; V was cut back by 3 bases and J by 2 bases. The V gene's germline CDR1 is MDHEN and CDR2 SYDVKM. The CDR3 is 16 residues long. The CDR3: CASSFRLAEGPYEQYF. CDR3 nucleotides: TGTGCCAGCAGTTTTCGGCTAGCGGAGGGGCCCTACGAGCAGTACTTC.

The genes are TRBV27 and TRBJ2-1; D possibly corresponds to TRBD2 (6 bases). Per germline, CDR1 MNHEY and CDR2 SMNVEV (reference sequence). The length of the CDR3 is 16 residues. V was trimmed by 4 bases and J by 2 bases, leaving 15 bases between them. CDR3 protein: CASSSFSGHAYNEQFF. CDR3 in DNA: TGTGCCAGCAGTTCCTTCAGCGGGCACGCCTACAATGAGCAGTTCTTC.